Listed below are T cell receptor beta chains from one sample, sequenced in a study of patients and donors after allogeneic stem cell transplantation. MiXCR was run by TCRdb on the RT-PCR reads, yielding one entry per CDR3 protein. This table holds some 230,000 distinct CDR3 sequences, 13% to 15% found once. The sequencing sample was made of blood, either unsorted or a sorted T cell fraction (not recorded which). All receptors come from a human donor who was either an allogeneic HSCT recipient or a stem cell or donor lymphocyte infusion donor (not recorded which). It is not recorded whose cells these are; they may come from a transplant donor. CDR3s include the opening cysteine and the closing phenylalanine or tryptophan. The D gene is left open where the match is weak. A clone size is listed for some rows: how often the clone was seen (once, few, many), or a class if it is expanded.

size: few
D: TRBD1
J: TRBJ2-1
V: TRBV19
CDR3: CASSISGTGVHGEQFF
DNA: TGTGCCAGTAGTATCTCTGGGACAGGGGTCCACGGTGAGCAGTTCTTC

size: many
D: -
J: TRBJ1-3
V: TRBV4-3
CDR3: CASSQDFGSSGNTIYF
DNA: TGCGCCAGCAGCCAAGATTTCGGGAGCTCTGGAAACACCATATATTTT

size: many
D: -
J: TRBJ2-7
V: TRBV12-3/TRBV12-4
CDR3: CASRYGINEQYF
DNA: TGTGCCAGCAGGTATGGGATTAACGAGCAGTACTTC

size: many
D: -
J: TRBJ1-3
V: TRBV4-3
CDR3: CASSQDAFSGNTIYF
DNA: TGCGCCAGCAGCCAAGACGCTTTCTCTGGAAACACCATATATTTT

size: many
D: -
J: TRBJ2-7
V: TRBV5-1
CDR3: CASSPTRSLGGEQYF
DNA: TGCGCCAGCAGCCCGACCCGATCCCTAGGGGGCGAGCAGTACTTC

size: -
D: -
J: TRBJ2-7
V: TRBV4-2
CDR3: CASSPDILAYEQYF
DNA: TGTGCCAGCAGCCCCGATATATTGGCCTACGAGCAGTACTTC

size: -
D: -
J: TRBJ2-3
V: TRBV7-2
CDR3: CASSFTGTVSDTQYF
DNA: TGTGCCAGCAGCTTCACCGGGACTGTTTCAGATACGCAGTATTTT

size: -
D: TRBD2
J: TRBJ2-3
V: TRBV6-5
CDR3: CASSSGLAGGADTQYF
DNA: TGTGCCAGCAGTTCGGGACTAGCGGGGGGGGCAGATACGCAGTATTTT

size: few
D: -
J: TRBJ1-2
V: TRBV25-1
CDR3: CASSELIDGYTF
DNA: TGTGCCAGCAGTGAATTGATCGATGGCTACACCTTC

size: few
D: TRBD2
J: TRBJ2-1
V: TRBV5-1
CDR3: CASSLGTAGVEQFF
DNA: TGCGCCAGCAGCTTGGGGACAGCGGGAGTTGAGCAGTTCTTC

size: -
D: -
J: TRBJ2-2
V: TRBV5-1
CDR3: CASSLAVGELFF
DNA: TGCGCCAGCAGCTTGGCGGTCGGGGAGCTGTTTTTT

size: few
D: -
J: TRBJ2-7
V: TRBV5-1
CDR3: CASSSVTGNEQYF
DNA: TGCGCCAGCAGCTCCGTCACAGGGAACGAGCAGTACTTC

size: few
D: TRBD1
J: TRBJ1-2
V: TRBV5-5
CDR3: CASSLGDRVVNYGYTF
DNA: TGTGCCAGCAGCTTGGGAGACAGGGTTGTGAACTATGGCTACACCTTC

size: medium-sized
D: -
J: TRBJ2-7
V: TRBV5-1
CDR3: CASRRGNHEQYF
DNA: TGCGCCAGTAGAAGGGGGAATCACGAGCAGTACTTC

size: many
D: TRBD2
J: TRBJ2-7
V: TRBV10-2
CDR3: CASRLADYEQYF
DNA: TGCGCCAGTCGACTAGCGGATTACGAGCAGTACTTC

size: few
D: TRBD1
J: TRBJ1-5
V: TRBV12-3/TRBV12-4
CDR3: CASRLDRGSNQPQHF
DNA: TGTGCCAGCAGACTAGACAGGGGAAGCAATCAGCCCCAGCATTTT

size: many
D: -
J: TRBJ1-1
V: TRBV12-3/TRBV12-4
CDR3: CASSLGGPGTEAFF
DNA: TGTGCCAGCAGCCTCGGAGGGCCAGGCACTGAAGCTTTCTTT

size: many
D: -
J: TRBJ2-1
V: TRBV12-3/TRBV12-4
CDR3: CASSLGTHNEQFF
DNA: TGTGCCAGCAGTTTGGGTACACACAATGAGCAGTTCTTC

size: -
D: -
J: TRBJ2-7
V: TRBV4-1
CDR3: CASSQGEGPISYEQYF
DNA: TGCGCCAGCAGCCAAGGAGAAGGGCCCATCTCCTACGAGCAGTACTTC

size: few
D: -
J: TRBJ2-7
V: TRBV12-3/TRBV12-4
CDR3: CASSPTIREQYF
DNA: TGTGCCAGCAGTCCCACTATTCGGGAGCAGTACTTC

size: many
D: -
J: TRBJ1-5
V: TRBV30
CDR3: CACHGDRGQPQHF
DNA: TGTGCCTGCCACGGGGATCGGGGGCAGCCCCAGCATTTT

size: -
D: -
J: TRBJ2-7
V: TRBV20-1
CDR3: CSATGGGSYEQYF
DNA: TGCAGTGCTACCGGTGGGGGTTCCTACGAGCAGTACTTC

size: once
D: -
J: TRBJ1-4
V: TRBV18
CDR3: CASSHGLGQGNEKLFF
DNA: TGTGCCAGCTCACACGGTCTGGGCCAGGGGAATGAAAAACTGTTTTTT

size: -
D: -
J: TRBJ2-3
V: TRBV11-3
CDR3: CASSPPAGAIDTQYF
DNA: TGTGCCAGCAGCCCCCCCGCCGGTGCGATAGATACGCAGTATTTT

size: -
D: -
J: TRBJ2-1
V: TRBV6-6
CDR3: CASSYSRVGEQFF
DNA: TGTGCCAGCAGTTACTCGAGAGTGGGTGAGCAGTTCTTC

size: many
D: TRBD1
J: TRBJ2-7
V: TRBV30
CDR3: CAWRTGSSEQYF
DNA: TGTGCCTGGCGGACAGGCAGCTCCGAGCAGTACTTC

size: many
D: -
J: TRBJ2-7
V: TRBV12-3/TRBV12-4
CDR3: CASSPTRTAYEQYF
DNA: TGTGCCAGCAGTCCGACACGGACAGCTTACGAGCAGTACTTC

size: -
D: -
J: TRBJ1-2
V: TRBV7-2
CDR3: CASSLVAVAGYTF
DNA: TGTGCCAGCAGCTTAGTTGCAGTGGCTGGCTACACCTTC